This TCR beta chain was recovered during a study of blood T cell repertoires in COVID-19. For the study at large: The samples span acute and convalescent COVID-19 from the United States, Italy and Spain. T cells, B-cell-depleted T cells, or PBMCs provided the cDNA or gDNA that served as material.

This clone was seen a single time. This CDR3 contains 16 residues. Per the germline V gene, CDR1 is SGHRS and CDR2 is YFSETQ. J was trimmed by 7 bases and V by 4 bases; bases with no gene match: 5. As handled by the study authors: Estimated nucleated cell counts came from reference gene primer amplification. The repertoire was sequenced with immunoSEQ multiplex PCR; TCRdb's copy has only in-frame clones and lacks some. From that table come the V and J calls and clone size; the DNA was used to work out D and trimming. The sample carries about 61,000 clones, 88% recorded once. The specimen sequenced was peripheral blood. The V gene is TRBV5-1, the J gene TRBJ2-1, with 16 bases matching TRBD2. The receptor comes from a woman aged 45 to 65 with active or convalescent COVID-19. CDR3: CASSQGLAGGRNEQFF. The CDR3 region has the DNA TGCGCCAGCAGCCAGGGACTAGCGGGAGGGAGGAATGAGCAGTTCTTC.